Listed below are T cell receptor beta chains from one sample, sequenced in a study of T cell changes during pregnancy in multiple sclerosis. Only in-frame clones appear in the TCRdb table, and some are missing; sequencing was by immunoSEQ multiplex PCR. The top ten hold around 2.2% of the sample, which has around 92,000 clones, almost 95% seen once. The sample consisted of peripheral blood, taken in the third trimester of pregnancy. The receptors come from a female donor with multiple sclerosis, enrolled in a pregnancy study. Both conserved end residues are trimmed from each CDR3.

TRBV10-2	TRBJ1-2	ASSESTPGGSYGYT
TRBV15	TRBJ2-3	ATSRGRGQGDTQY
TRBV5-1	TRBJ2-1	ASSPRTGGANEQF
TRBV6-1	TRBJ1-4	ASSEGLRTGSQKLF
TRBV7-9	TRBJ2-5	ASSLLSSGRQTYAETQY
TRBV4-2	TRBJ1-1	ASSQDLAAMNTEAF
TRBV28	TRBJ2-5	ASSLPPRSVYQETQY
TRBV5-3	TRBJ2-1	ARSLGETQEEEQF
TRBV28	TRBJ1-1	ASEDSGVNTEAF
TRBV4-2	TRBJ2-3	ASSQDGQLDTQY
TRBV7-2	TRBJ2-3	ASSLIGGWGTDTQY
TRBV7-8	TRBJ2-3	ASRDRGVTDTQY
TRBV9	TRBJ2-1	ASSGSSGLSSYNEQF
TRBV14	TRBJ2-1	ASSQGPGRAGF
TRBV7-8	TRBJ2-4	ASSLKIEFGGNIQY
TRBV20-1	TRBJ2-1	SAKDREQF
TRBV19	TRBJ1-5	ASSRDRVQPQH
TRBV29-1	TRBJ1-3	SVSRGTGNTIY
TRBV7-9	TRBJ2-7	ASSVPGRSSYEQY
TRBV7-2	TRBJ2-7	ASSFSPLRGRSYEQY
TRBV20-1	TRBJ1-3	SARASNTIY
TRBV6-5	TRBJ1-1	ASSNDRGDEAF
TRBV2	TRBJ2-7	ASRTGTKGGGSYEQY
TRBV5-1	TRBJ2-1	ASSFKWTGEQF
TRBV7-8	TRBJ1-1	ASSLRTGKNTEAF
TRBV27	TRBJ1-2	ASGRQNYGYT
TRBV15	TRBJ2-3	ATSRDSGGAGADTQY
TRBV11-2	TRBJ2-1	ASSLAGGEWAYNEQF
TRBV6-6	TRBJ1-2	ASRDRGYT
TRBV29-1	TRBJ2-5	SVRQGGIETQY
TRBV28	TRBJ1-5	ASSSRTGLQPQH
TRBV7-9	TRBJ2-7	ASSLPGAYEQY
TRBV10-3	TRBJ2-3	AINEPSGTSGRMAGTDTQY
TRBV2	TRBJ2-4	ASTDRTSGTAKNIQY
TRBV29-1	TRBJ2-1	SVEDQGTREQF
TRBV4-2	TRBJ2-3	ASSQESLDTQY
TRBV7-8	TRBJ2-7	ASSLNSGQSSYEQY
TRBV28	TRBJ1-2	ASNRETFYGYT
TRBV28	TRBJ2-1	ASSLGQGAREQF
TRBV7-9	TRBJ2-7	ASSLGGDSSYEQY
TRBV27	TRBJ2-5	ASSATGSETQY
TRBV5-1	TRBJ2-3	ASSMLESSTDTQY
TRBV9	TRBJ2-1	ASSATPGDLYNEQF
TRBV4-2	TRBJ2-5	ASSRDYQETQY
TRBV2	TRBJ2-7	ASSSGGSSYEQY
TRBV2	TRBJ1-4	ASSDPGGTPTMMRLF
TRBV4-3	TRBJ1-1	ASSSKGGDTEAF
TRBV15	TRBJ2-1	ATSPTSGWGEQF
TRBV2	TRBJ2-7	ASCLNRSYEQY
TRBV6-1	TRBJ1-1	ASSLKRIGNTEAF
TRBV4-3	TRBJ2-2	ASSQGVLNTGELF
TRBV7-6	TRBJ2-5	ASSLSRLTKETQY